A selection of T cell receptor beta chains follows, all from one sample in a study of PD-L1 blockade in urothelial cancer. Some clones are missing from TCRdb's copy, which holds only in-frame ones; the method was immunoSEQ multiplex PCR. The table lists some 56,000 clones, approximately 85% of them singletons. The starting material was PBMCs, obtained around atezolizumab (anti-PD-L1) treatment. The receptor set was obtained from a man aged 65-85 years with urothelial cancer. The conserved cysteine and the conserved F or W are not part of the CDR3 here. Not all rows give a size; the values are once, few, many and, for expanded clones, a class.

clone size,V gene,CDR3 protein
-,TRBV5-5,ASRQLTGGGVAGGKETQY
-,TRBV15,ATSRDMEDTQY
-,TRBV18,ASSPLLLAGGPHEQY
-,TRBV9,ASSVERDSPYEQY
few,TRBV27,ASSRTGSAGWAQH
once,TRBV29-1,SVDGGSGNEQY
once,TRBV5-4,ASSLEPRDYEQY
-,TRBV30,AWAPYSNSYGYT
-,TRBV5-1,ASSLAGDSANEKLF
few,TRBV7-2,ASSLPGAPEAF
-,TRBV11-3,ASSLDYGLAGGDNEQF
-,TRBV2,ASSEPRTRGLGYT
-,TRBV28,ASKSGDTMNTEAF
-,TRBV2,ASRYGQGDNQPQH
-,TRBV7-8,ASSLTGDGSYEQY
-,TRBV27,ASSFGAGGINEQF
-,TRBV6-1,ASSPPEGAGYT
few,TRBV21-1,ASSNRGGYEQY
-,TRBV5-1,ASSYRTQETQY
-,TRBV1,TSSQDSSGSRVSYEQY
once,TRBV7-2,ASSLQGGYGYT
-,TRBV6-6,ASRQNQGLQETQY
-,TRBV7-3,ASSPDRGELF
-,TRBV5-4,ASSLGGAYNEQF
-,TRBV5-4,ASSSLTSTAQGQETQY
-,TRBV30,AWRLAGGVYNEQF
-,TRBV5-1,ASSLAGTNYGYT
-,TRBV30,AWSRQGTEAF
-,TRBV5-1,ASSSTATSGSRRYAY
-,TRBV5-1,ASSLRDRGRHTGELF
once,TRBV19,ASCRGGLSGNTIY
-,TRBV30,AWGTHRYAY
-,TRBV10-3,AISESGSGSEQY
-,TRBV9,ASSAGLAGTGELF
-,TRBV6-1,ASSEARTSGSYEQY
-,TRBV6-1,ASSGNREETQY
-,TRBV7-8,ASSLAFSDHYHQPQH
-,TRBV5-1,ASSLGAGSSGNTIY
-,TRBV2,ASNNRGAETQY
-,TRBV19,ASSDPRTGNYGYT
-,TRBV7-2,ASSRMEGANYGYT
-,TRBV9,ASSPFPDNEQF
-,TRBV12-5,ASAIDRGHRYAY
-,TRBV27,ASSSSSGSYNEQF
few,TRBV19,ASRAARGSAYEQY
-,TRBV6-6,ASSLRRIYEQETQY
-,TRBV5-1,ASSFEGTSVSGEQF
-,TRBV6-6,ASSSLAGTYNEQF
-,TRBV19,ASSITLAGEQY